Below are 2 T cell receptor beta chains sequenced from a single sample in a study of CD8+CD57+ T cells in acquired aplastic anemia. Patients who underwent sequencing had shown CD8+CD57+ cell expansion by flow cytometry. Profiles of TCR beta VDJ and CDR3 were generated from a genomic DNA template. TCRdb recomputed calls from the reads with MiXCR, one row per CDR3 protein. This table has roughly 260,000 distinct CDR3 sequences, more than 45% appearing once. What was sequenced was sorted CD4+, CD8+, or CD8+CD57+ T cells (not recorded which) from PBMCs. The source of these receptors is a human donor with aplastic anemia.

This clonotype was detected ten times or more. V is TRBV9 and J is TRBJ2-7, with 7 bases fitting TRBD1. The V segment lost 4 bases and the J segment 7 bases; nucleotides outside the gene matches: 11. The CDR3 runs to 14 residues. The germline V gene encodes CDR1 SGDLS and CDR2 YYNGEE. CDR3 in amino acids: CASSQGGSSDEQYF. Here the CDR3 DNA reads TGTGCCAGCAGCCAAGGGGGCTCTTCGGATGAGCAGTACTTC.

This clonotype was picked up one time. The chain uses TRBV25-1 and TRBJ2-7; perhaps TRBD2 as D (5 bases). Germline V lookup: CDR1 MGHDK, CDR2 SYGVNS. This CDR3 has 18 residues. V was clipped by 4 bases and J by 2 bases, with 24 bases between them. The CDR3, as DNA: TGTGCCAGCAGTGCTAGAAAAGAGAGTAGCGCACGAACCTACGAGCAGTACTTC. Protein: CASSARKESSARTYEQYF.